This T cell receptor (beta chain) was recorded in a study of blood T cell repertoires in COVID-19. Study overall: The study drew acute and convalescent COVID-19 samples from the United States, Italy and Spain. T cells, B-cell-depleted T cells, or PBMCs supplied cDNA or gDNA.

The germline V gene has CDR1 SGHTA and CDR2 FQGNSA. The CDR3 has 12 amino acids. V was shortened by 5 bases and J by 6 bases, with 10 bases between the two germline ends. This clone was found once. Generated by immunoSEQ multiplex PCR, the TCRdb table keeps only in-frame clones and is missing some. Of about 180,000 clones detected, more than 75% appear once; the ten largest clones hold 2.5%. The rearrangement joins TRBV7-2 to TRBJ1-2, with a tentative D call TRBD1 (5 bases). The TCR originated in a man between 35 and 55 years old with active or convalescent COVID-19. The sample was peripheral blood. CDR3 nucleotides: TGTGCCAGCAGCCTCCAGGGTAATGGCTACACCTTC. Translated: CASSLQGNGYTF.